These 32 T cell receptor beta chains originate from one sample sequenced in a study of graft-versus-host responses after intestinal transplantation. Here immunoSEQ multiplex PCR was the method, and the copy in TCRdb shows in-frame clones only, minus some. The repertoire consists of just under 85,000 clones, with less than 95% occurring once and the leading ten covering 7% to 8.5%. These receptors have no known antigen. The starting material was unstimulated CD8+ T cells sorted from spleen or lymph node cells, obtained before transplant. The receptor set was obtained from a human donor who was the organ donor for an intestinal transplant.

The V call is TRBV5-6, the J call TRBJ1-1; 7 bases are shared with TRBD1. Looked up from germline, CDR1 is SGHDT and CDR2 is YYEEEE. J gave up 3 bases and V 3 bases, and 14 bases lay outside the gene matches. The CDR3 runs 17 residues. CDR3 in amino acids: CASSSSDREGRDTEAFF. CDR3 DNA: TGTGCCAGCAGCTCCTCCGACAGGGAGGGCAGGGACACTGAAGCTTTCTTT. Combining the CDR3 with reference TRBV5-6 and TRBJ1-1 gives the whole variable domain DAGVTQSPTHLIKTRGQQVTLRCSPKSGHDTVSWYQQALGQGPQFIFQYYEEEERQRGNFPDRFSGHQFPNYSSELNVNALLLGDSALYLCASSSSDREGRDTEAFFGQGTRLTVV.

The chain uses TRBV4-1 and TRBJ1-2; D is ambiguous. Germline V CDR1 and CDR2: MGHRA, YSYEKL. This CDR3 region has 17 residues. The germline V and J ends were trimmed by 3 bases and 4 bases, with 21 bases remaining between them. This CDR3 is CASSQGELRFPFYGYTF. CDR3 DNA sequence: TGCGCCAGCAGCCAGGGAGAGTTGAGGTTTCCCTTCTATGGCTACACCTTC.

The chain combines TRBV4-1 with TRBJ2-2; D may be TRBD1 or TRBD2 (6 bases each). The V end was cut by 0 bases, the J end by 4 bases, with 15 bases between. This CDR3 has 17 amino acids. Per germline, CDR1 MGHRA and CDR2 YSYEKL. The CDR3 DNA is TGCGCCAGCAGCCAAGATCCCTGGACAGCGGGCACCGGGGAGCTGTTTTTT. Residues: CASSQDPWTAGTGELFF.

The chain joins TRBV7-3 to TRBJ1-1; 8 nucleotides line up with TRBD1. The CDR3 is 15 residues long. The J segment lost 5 bases and the V segment lost 5 bases, leaving 10 bases of the junction unmatched. Germline values: CDR1 SGHTA, CDR2 FQGTGA. CDR3 region: CASSRHRGLGTEAFF. CDR3 sequence (DNA): TGTGCCAGCAGCAGACACAGGGGGTTGGGGACTGAAGCTTTCTTT.

The rearrangement joins TRBV4-2 to TRBJ2-1; 10 bases match TRBD2. J gave up 3 bases and V 5 bases, and 10 bases lay outside the gene matches. The CDR3 contains 17 residues. CDR1 is LGHNA, CDR2 YNFKEQ, per germline. For the CDR3, the DNA is TGTGCCAGCAGCAGTCTGCGGACTAGCGGTAACTACAATGAGCAGTTCTTC. Protein: CASSSLRTSGNYNEQFF.

V gene TRBV9 combines with J gene TRBJ1-1; no definite D call. The CDR3 loop spans 19 amino acids. V was shortened by 2 bases and J by 0 bases, with 23 bases between the two germline ends. Germline loops: CDR1 SGDLS, CDR2 YYNGEE. DNA for the CDR3: TGTGCCAGCAGCGTGGGATATGAGTGGGCAGCCTTCATGAACACTGAAGCTTTCTTT. It specifies CASSVGYEWAAFMNTEAFF.

The chain uses TRBV7-9 and TRBJ1-1; possible D gene TRBD1, 5 bases. The CDR3 consists of 14 residues. Germline V lookup: CDR1 SEHNR, CDR2 FQNEAQ (reference sequence). The ends were cut back, 5 bases at V and 1 base at J, with 11 bases in the middle. In DNA, the CDR3 is TGTGCCAGCAGCCCCCCTGACAGGAACACTGAAGCTTTCTTT. Residues: CASSPPDRNTEAFF.

The chain employs TRBV11-2 and TRBJ1-1; D is unclear. The V end lost 1 base, the J end lost 4 bases, and 13 bases lay between the germline ends. CDR3 length: 15 amino acids. The V gene's germline CDR1 is SGHAT and CDR2 FQNNGV. In DNA, the CDR3 is TGTGCCAGCAGCTTAGGCTGGCCGGGGAGCACTGAAGCTTTCTTT. This encodes CASSLGWPGSTEAFF.

The chain employs TRBV9 and TRBJ2-3; TRBD2 is a possible D gene (5 bases). The CDR3 runs to 18 residues. V was cut by 2 bases and J by 1 base, with 20 bases left in between. Germline V gene lookup returns CDR1 SGDLS and CDR2 YYNGEE. The CDR3 sequence is CASSVGVGGMLGTDTQYF. CDR3 DNA sequence: TGTGCCAGCAGCGTCGGGGTGGGTGGCATGCTTGGCACAGATACGCAGTATTTT.

This clone was seen once. V gene TRBV4-2 combines with J gene TRBJ1-4; D is unclear. The CDR3 has 16 residues. CDR1 and CDR2 (germline): LGHNA, YNFKEQ. V was clipped by 4 bases and J by 0 bases, with 12 bases between them. DNA for the CDR3: TGTGCCAGCAGCCCGAAGGACTTCGCAACTAATGAAAAACTGTTTTTT. It translates to CASSPKDFATNEKLFF.

This chain joins TRBV2 and TRBJ2-5; tentatively, D is TRBD1 or TRBD2 (5 bases each). V gave up 6 bases and J gave up 2 bases, with 13 bases separating them. The CDR3 loop spans 14 amino acids. Germline loops: CDR1 SNHLY, CDR2 FYNNEI. The CDR3 loop is CASRIGTEQETQYF. In nucleotides, the CDR3 is TGTGCCAGCAGAATAGGGACCGAACAAGAGACCCAGTACTTC.

This chain joins TRBV5-1 and TRBJ1-1, with D unresolved. The CDR3 extends over 12 amino acids. Germline V gene sequence: CDR1 SGHRS, CDR2 YFSETQ. The V end was cut by 5 bases, the J end by 5 bases, with 10 bases between. In DNA form, the CDR3 reads TGCGCCAGCAGGGTTGGAGGAACTGAAGCTTTCTTT. Translated: CASRVGGTEAFF. The whole variable domain, remainder taken from reference TRBV5-1 and TRBJ1-1, is KAGVTQTPRYLIKTRGQQVTLSCSPISGHRSVSWYQQTPGQGLQFLFEYFSETQRNKGNFPGRFSGRQFSNSRSEMNVSTLELGDSALYLCASRVGGTEAFFGQGTRLTVV.

The CDR3 coding sequence is TGCGCCAGCAGCGTGCTACTAACGGGGGGGACTGAAGCTTTCTTT. It yields the protein CASSVLLTGGTEAFF. The gene calls are TRBV4-1 and TRBJ1-1; weak D call: TRBD1 (5 bases). This CDR3 contains 15 residues. Germline values: CDR1 MGHRA, CDR2 YSYEKL. Trimming stripped 5 bases from V and 5 bases from J, with 18 bases between.

This clone has only one observation. The rearrangement joins TRBV4-1 to TRBJ1-5; 7 bases align to TRBD1. Germline assignment: CDR1 MGHRA and CDR2 YSYEKL. V shed 0 bases, J shed 6 bases, and the junction held 11 bases outside the gene matches. CDR3 length: 17 residues. CDR3 loop: CASSQEGFTGALQPQHF. CDR3 DNA sequence: TGCGCCAGCAGCCAAGAGGGGTTTACAGGGGCGCTTCAGCCCCAGCATTTT.

The chain uses TRBV19 and TRBJ1-5; perhaps TRBD1 as D (5 bases). This CDR3 has 16 residues. Germline values: CDR1 LNHDA, CDR2 SQIVND (reference sequence). Deletions cut 2 bases from V and 0 bases from J, with 11 bases between. DNA of the CDR3: TGTGCCAGTAGTATATACCAGGGATATAGCAATCAGCCCCAGCATTTT. It is translated as CASSIYQGYSNQPQHF.

This clone occurred once. The CDR3 loop reads CARPQCTSPGQTNSPLHF. In DNA, the CDR3 is TGTGCCAGGCCCCAATGTACCTCGCCGGGACAGACTAATTCACCCCTCCACTTT. V usage is TRBV27 and J usage is TRBJ1-6; 7 bases fit TRBD1. Trimming took 9 bases from V and 6 from J; bases not matched to a gene: 20. The CDR3 consists of 18 residues. Germline V lookup: CDR1 MNHEY, CDR2 SMNVEV (reference sequence).

The chain employs TRBV19 and TRBJ2-7; 9 nucleotides align to TRBD2. Per the germline V gene, CDR1 is LNHDA and CDR2 is SQIVND (reference sequence). The J segment lost 5 bases and the V segment lost 1 base, leaving 6 bases of the junction unmatched. The CDR3 has 15 residues. In DNA, the CDR3 is TGTGCCAGTAGTATAGTGGCTAGCGGGGACGACGAGCAGTACTTC. This gives the protein CASSIVASGDDEQYF.

This clone appeared a single time. This sequence joins TRBV19 and TRBJ2-7; 9 bases line up with TRBD2. V shed 3 bases and J 1 base; nucleotides not matched to a gene: 16. The CDR3 is 19 residues long. Germline V gene lookup returns CDR1 LNHDA and CDR2 SQIVND (reference sequence). DNA for the CDR3: TGTGCCAGTAGTATGCGGGGGGGACCCGTCCCTACCTCGTCCTACGAGCAGTACTTC. This gives the protein CASSMRGGPVPTSSYEQYF.

The chain uses TRBV12-5 and TRBJ2-1, with TRBD2 identical over 11 bases. CDR3 size: 16 residues. Germline V CDR1 and CDR2: LGHNT, FRNRAP. J was trimmed by 8 bases and V by 6 bases; bases with no gene match: 12. The CDR3 nucleotides are TGTGCTAGTGGCTTCGTTAGCGGGAGGGCCGTTGATGAGCAGTTCTTC. It translates to CASGFVSGRAVDEQFF.

This sequence joins TRBV5-4 and TRBJ2-5; 13 bases align to TRBD2. Germline loops: CDR1 SGHNT, CDR2 YYREEE (reference sequence). V trimming: 5 bases; J trimming: 1 base; junction bases outside the gene matches: 2. CDR3 size: 15 residues. CDR3 loop: CASSRTSGGQETQYF. CDR3 nucleotide sequence: TGTGCCAGCAGTCGGACTAGCGGGGGCCAAGAGACCCAGTACTTC.

In this sample, this clone turned up once. This chain uses TRBV6-1 with TRBJ1-4, with D hard to call. Trimming pared 6 bases from V and 0 bases from J, leaving 8 bases between. Germline CDR1 and CDR2: MNHNS and SASEGT. The CDR3 has 14 residues. The CDR3 region has the DNA TGTGCCAGCAGCCACTTTGCAACTAATGAAAAACTGTTTTTT. The encoded protein is CASSHFATNEKLFF.

The genes are TRBV27 and TRBJ2-1; D possibly corresponds to TRBD2 (5 bases). Germline loops: CDR1 MNHEY, CDR2 SMNVEV (reference sequence). The CDR3 extends over 13 amino acids. Trimming cost V 7 bases and J 9 bases, with 16 bases left between them. This CDR3 is CASTSRLAIEQFF. The CDR3 region has the DNA TGTGCCAGCACCTCCCGTCTAGCAATTGAGCAGTTCTTC.

The chain employs TRBV4-1 and TRBJ1-2; D perhaps matches TRBD1 (6 bases). V lost 1 base and J lost 4, with 13 bases in between. Germline CDR1 reads MGHRA; CDR2 reads YSYEKL. This CDR3 is 15 amino acids long. CDR3 loop: CASSQAQDSPYGYTF. The DNA of the CDR3 is TGCGCCAGCAGCCAAGCCCAGGACAGTCCCTATGGCTACACCTTC.

The chain employs TRBV7-9 and TRBJ2-3; D perhaps matches TRBD1 (6 bases). Trimming cost V 6 bases and J 6 bases, with 10 bases left between them. Per the germline V gene, CDR1 is SEHNR and CDR2 is FQNEAQ (reference sequence). This CDR3 spans 12 amino acids. The CDR3 bases are TGTGCCAGCAGACCACAGGGCGATACGCAGTATTTT. It codes for CASRPQGDTQYF.

The rearrangement links TRBV4-2 to TRBJ1-5; 7 bases agree with TRBD1. V dropped 4 bases and J dropped 1; count of bases not matched to a gene: 4. The CDR3 is made up of 15 amino acids. Germline-derived CDR1 and CDR2 are LGHNA and YNFKEQ. CDR3 coding DNA: TGTGCCAGCAGCCTTCGACAGGGCAGCAATCAGCCCCAGCATTTT. Translation gives CASSLRQGSNQPQHF.

The CDR3 loop is CASSQDQAYEQYF. DNA for the CDR3: TGCGCCAGCAGCCAAGATCAGGCATACGAGCAGTACTTC. The rearrangement joins TRBV4-1 to TRBJ2-7; D not certain. Trimming left V 0 bases short and J 4 bases short, with 7 bases between. This CDR3 has 13 amino acids. The germline V gene has CDR1 MGHRA and CDR2 YSYEKL.

This sequence joins TRBV30 and TRBJ2-7, with D uncertain. With 0 bases removed from V and 1 base from J, the gap between germline ends came to 4 bases. The CDR3 contains 12 residues. Per germline, CDR1 GTSNPN and CDR2 SVGIG (reference sequence). This CDR3 is CAWSVRSYEQYF. CDR3 nucleotides: TGTGCCTGGAGTGTACGGTCCTACGAGCAGTACTTC.

This rearrangement joins TRBV6-1 to TRBJ2-1, with D possibly TRBD2 on 6 matching bases. CDR1 and CDR2 (germline): MNHNS, SASEGT. The CDR3 is 14 amino acids. The V gene lost 3 bases and the J gene lost 5 bases, with 11 bases spanning the gap. Here the CDR3 DNA reads TGTGCCAGCAGTGAGTCGGGAGAGGACAATGAGCAGTTCTTC. It codes for CASSESGEDNEQFF.

The chain has TRBV7-9 and TRBJ2-2; D possibly corresponds to TRBD2 (5 bases). The CDR3 is 15 residues long. Trimming removed 7 bases from V and 5 bases from J, with 17 bases in between. CDR1 is SEHNR and CDR2 is FQNEAQ in the germline V gene (reference sequence). CDR3 protein: CASTRSVVGTGELFF. Here the CDR3 DNA reads TGTGCCAGCACCCGTAGCGTGGTTGGGACCGGGGAGCTGTTTTTT.

The chain recombines TRBV15 with TRBJ2-5; no clear D. V was trimmed by 1 base and J by 2 bases, leaving 8 bases between them. The CDR3 contains 14 residues. Germline CDR1 is LNHNV and CDR2 is YYDKDF (reference sequence). The CDR3 DNA reads as TGTGCCACCAGCAGAGGAACTGATCAAGAGACCCAGTACTTC. It codes for CATSRGTDQETQYF. Using reference TRBV15 and TRBJ2-5 for the parts outside the CDR3, the full variable domain is DAMVIQNPRYQVTQFGKPVTLSCSQTLNHNVMYWYQQKSSQAPKLLFHYYDKDFNNEADTPDNFQSRRPNTSFCFLDIRSPGLGDTAMYLCATSRGTDQETQYFGPGTRLLVL.

J is TRBJ2-5 and V is TRBV27, with D tentatively TRBD2 (6 bases). The J call may be incorrect, as the DNA end agrees better with TRBJ2-7. The CDR3 length is 14 residues. Germline V gene data show CDR1 as MNHEY and CDR2 as SMNVEV (reference sequence). CDR3 protein: CASSLRGTRYEQYF. The CDR3 region has the DNA TGTGCCAGCAGTTTACGCGGGACTCGGTACGAGCAGTACTTC.

The V gene is TRBV15, the J gene TRBJ2-1; 9 bases map to TRBD1. After removal of 2 bases from V and 6 bases from J, the junction contained 8 bases not matched to a gene. Germline CDR1 is LNHNV and CDR2 is YYDKDF (reference sequence). CDR3 length: 16 residues. CDR3: CATSRPQGAMGNEQFF. The CDR3 nucleotides read TGTGCCACCAGCAGACCACAGGGGGCGATGGGCAATGAGCAGTTCTTC.